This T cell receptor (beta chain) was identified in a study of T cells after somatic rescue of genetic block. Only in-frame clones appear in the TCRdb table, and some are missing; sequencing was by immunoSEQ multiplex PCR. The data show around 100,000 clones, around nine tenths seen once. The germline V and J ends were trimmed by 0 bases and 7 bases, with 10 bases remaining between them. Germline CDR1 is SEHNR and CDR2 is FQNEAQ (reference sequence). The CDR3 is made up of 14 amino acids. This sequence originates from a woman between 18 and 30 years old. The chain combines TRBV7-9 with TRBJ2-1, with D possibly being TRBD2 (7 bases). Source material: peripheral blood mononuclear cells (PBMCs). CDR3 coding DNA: TGTGCCAGCAGCTTAGCGGGGGGGCTGAATGAGCAGTTCTTC. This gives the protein CASSLAGGLNEQFF. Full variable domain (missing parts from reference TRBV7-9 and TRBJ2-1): DTGVSQNPRHKITKRGQNVTFRCDPISEHNRLYWYRQTLGQGPEFLTYFQNEAQLEKSRLLSDRFSAERPKGSFSTLEIQRTEQGDSAMYLCASSLAGGLNEQFFGPGTRLTVL.